This paragraph reports one T cell receptor beta chain. The antigen is undetermined. Autoimmune disease history or systemic immunosuppression barred patients. This record belongs to a study of OX40 agonist ivuxolimab in advanced cancers. About the research overall: Ivuxolimab is a fully human IgG2 antibody that activates OX40 (CD134). Subjects had a mean age of about 65 years, with a range of about 23 to 85; approximately 83% were male. Study results and limitations: Blood T cells, both CD4+ and CD8+, expanded clonally by week 6 at 0.1 to 3.0 mg/kg.

The CDR3 consists of 15 residues. Per the germline V gene, CDR1 is KGHSH and CDR2 is LQKENI. Trimming at V came to 5 bases and at J to 2 bases, leaving 9 bases not matched to a gene. TCRdb's copy holds only in-frame clones and misses some; the assay was immunoSEQ multiplex PCR. The sample yields fewer than 15,000 clones, about 83% seen once. This sequence originates from an adult with an advanced solid tumor such as melanoma, head and neck, liver or kidney cancer. This chain uses TRBV18 with TRBJ2-7; 7 bases are a match to TRBD2. This specimen consisted of CD4+ or CD8+ T cells sorted from blood, obtained in a trial of the OX40 agonist ivuxolimab. Written as DNA, the CDR3 is TGTGCCAGCTCAAATCCTAGCGGTCTAACCTACGAGCAGTACTTC. The encoded protein is CASSNPSGLTYEQYF.